The rows below give T cell receptor beta chains drawn from one sample of a study of OX40 agonist ivuxolimab in advanced cancers. Libraries were prepared by immunoSEQ multiplex PCR; TCRdb keeps only in-frame clonotypes and omits some of them. Of around 45,000 clones in the sample, approximately 86% are singletons; the top ten hold around 37%. This material consisted of CD4+ or CD8+ T cells sorted from blood, taken in a trial of the OX40 agonist ivuxolimab. The receptors originated from an adult with an advanced solid tumor such as melanoma, head and neck, liver or kidney cancer. Each CDR3 is given with its conserved first and last residue.

cdr3_length	j_call	v_call	cdr3_aa
15	TRBJ2-5	TRBV5-1	CASSLVAGGGETQYF
13	TRBJ1-2	TRBV4-1	CASSQRPDYGYTF
14	TRBJ1-6	TRBV7-9	CASSFGQNNSPLHF
14	TRBJ1-2	TRBV11-2	CASSLVGTGGGYTF
16	TRBJ2-1	TRBV13	CASSWSGERALNEQFF
15	TRBJ2-2	TRBV18	CASSPLAGAIGELFF
15	TRBJ2-2	TRBV19	CASSIGGRYTGELFF
14	TRBJ2-5	TRBV28	CASSQGSKGKTQYF
15	TRBJ2-1	TRBV7-6	CASSSRGISYNEQFF
15	TRBJ2-1	TRBV18	CASSPGTSRYNEQFF
15	TRBJ1-5	TRBV5-1	CASSLEGRENQPQHF
16	TRBJ1-6	TRBV25-1	CASAGGGPGQNSPLHF
16	TRBJ2-3	TRBV4-1	CASSQPRGISTDTQYF
14	TRBJ1-5	TRBV11-2	CASSLTGDNQPQHF
15	TRBJ1-4	TRBV7-2	CASSTQTGRGEKLFF
11	TRBJ2-7	TRBV20-1	CSARSGYEQYF
14	TRBJ1-2	TRBV18	CASSTTPANYGYTF
15	TRBJ2-7	TRBV6-5	CASSPGQGAYREQYF
15	TRBJ2-5	TRBV7-2	CASRGAGDYTSAQYF
15	TRBJ1-4	TRBV28	CASSSTGRVNEKLFF
15	TRBJ2-1	TRBV12-1	CASSRQGPRRNEQFF
15	TRBJ2-1	TRBV6-5	CASSHLAGGEGEQFF
14	TRBJ1-5	TRBV27	CASSVQGMGKPQHF
18	TRBJ2-5	TRBV10-3	CAISGRLAGVTELETQYF
14	TRBJ1-2	TRBV6-1	CASKSQTGAHGYTF
16	TRBJ2-2	TRBV27	CASRLKQGIDTGELFF
15	TRBJ2-7	TRBV6-5	CASSTSQGPGDEQYF
13	TRBJ1-5	TRBV28	CASEGGRNQPQHF
13	TRBJ2-3	TRBV11-2	CASSLQSTDTQYF
14	TRBJ1-4	TRBV10-3	CAISESPGDEKLFF
15	TRBJ2-3	TRBV6-1	CASKDWTASTDTQYF
15	TRBJ2-7	TRBV15	CATSRRDLSRYEQYF
15	TRBJ2-2	TRBV27	CASSLGTANTGELFF
15	TRBJ2-7	TRBV19	CASSPEGGRSYEQYF
16	TRBJ1-6	TRBV7-2	CASSSEGTGINSPLHF
14	TRBJ2-2	TRBV7-2	CASSLSQGRYGLFF
15	TRBJ2-5	TRBV5-1	CASSLRRATQETQYF
15	TRBJ2-3	TRBV10-3	CAISEPRGGTDTQYF
16	TRBJ2-5	TRBV29-1	CSVLRLAGEPQETQYF
15	TRBJ1-3	TRBV15	CATSRDTGQGNTIYF
14	TRBJ2-7	TRBV10-3	CAISEALVSYEQYF
13	TRBJ2-2	TRBV19	CASRHQGPGELFF
12	TRBJ2-7	TRBV14	CASSLAWYEQYF
14	TRBJ1-4	TRBV9	CASSVEQDNEKLFF
16	TRBJ2-3	TRBV6-4	CASSDVAGESTDTQYF
12	TRBJ2-5	TRBV13	CASHQGMKTQYF
13	TRBJ1-2	TRBV10-3	CAISEGQGYGYTF
15	TRBJ2-2	TRBV4-1	CASSQERGPTGELFF
13	TRBJ2-2	TRBV19	CASSIVTPGELFF
13	TRBJ2-1	TRBV29-1	CSVAGGWVDEQFF
14	TRBJ1-3	TRBV6-4	CASRGGGSGNTIYF